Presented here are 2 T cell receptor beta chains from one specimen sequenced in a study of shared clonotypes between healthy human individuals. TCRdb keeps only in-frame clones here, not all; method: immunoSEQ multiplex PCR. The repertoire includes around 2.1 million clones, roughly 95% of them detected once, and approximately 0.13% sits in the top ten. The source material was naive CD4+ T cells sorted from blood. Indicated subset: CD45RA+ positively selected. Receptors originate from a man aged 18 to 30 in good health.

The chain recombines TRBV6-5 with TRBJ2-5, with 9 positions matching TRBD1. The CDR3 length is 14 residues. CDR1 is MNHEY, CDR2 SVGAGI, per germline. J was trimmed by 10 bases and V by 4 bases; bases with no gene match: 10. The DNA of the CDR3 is TGTGCCAGCAGTTGGACAGCGGGACAGGGCAGCCAGTACTTC. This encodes CASSWTAGQGSQYF.

DNA of the CDR3: TGTGCCAGCAAACGGACAGGGGCCACTGAAGCTTTCTTT. As protein: CASKRTGATEAFF. V gene TRBV2 combines with J gene TRBJ1-1, with 9 bases that match TRBD1. Looked up from germline, CDR1 is SNHLY and CDR2 is FYNNEI. Trimming removed 7 bases from V and 4 bases from J; junction bases left unmatched: 4. The length of the CDR3 is 13 residues.